Listed below are T cell receptor beta chains from one sample, sequenced in a study of neoadjuvant anti-PD-1 for oral cavity cancer. Clones were read by immunoSEQ multiplex PCR, and TCRdb kept only the in-frame ones, dropping some. Of 15,000 or so clones listed, approximately 70% are singletons. The sample in question was PBMCs, obtained before nivolumab (anti-PD-1) treatment. These receptor sequences come from a person between 40 and 85 years old with oral cavity squamous cell carcinoma. Both conserved end residues are part of each CDR3. D genes are given only for firm matches. Clone size appears in some rows only: once, few, many, or a class for an expanded clone.

size	V	J	D	CDR3	DNA
-	TRBV9	TRBJ1-2	TRBD1	CASTRTGDNYGYTF	TGTGCCAGCACTCGGACAGGCGATAACTATGGCTACACCTTC
-	TRBV10-3	TRBJ2-7	-	CAISGSVNYEQYF	TGTGCCATCAGTGGTAGCGTGAACTACGAGCAGTACTTC
-	TRBV2	TRBJ2-7	-	CASSWAYEQYF	TGTGCCAGCAGTTGGGCCTACGAGCAGTACTTC
-	TRBV10-3	TRBJ1-4	-	CAISESNRGAYEKLFF	TGTGCCATCAGTGAGTCGAATCGGGGGGCATATGAAAAACTGTTTTTT
-	TRBV5-1	TRBJ2-6	-	CASVEGPGANVLTF	TGCGCCAGCGTAGAAGGGCCTGGGGCCAACGTCCTGACTTTC
-	TRBV4-1	TRBJ2-5	TRBD2	CASSRTPPLAGIQETQYF	TGCGCCAGCAGCCGTACACCGCCACTAGCGGGAATCCAAGAGACCCAGTACTTC
-	TRBV9	TRBJ2-3	-	CASSLTHDRADTQYF	TGTGCCAGCAGCCTAACACATGATCGGGCAGATACGCAGTATTTT
-	TRBV6-6	TRBJ2-4	TRBD1	CASSSAGQGENIQYF	TGTGCCAGCAGTTCCGCGGGACAGGGAGAGAACATTCAGTACTTC
few	TRBV4-1	TRBJ1-3	-	CASSQGGVAGSGNTIYF	TGCGCCAGCAGCCAGGGCGGAGTGGCTGGCTCTGGAAACACCATATATTTT
-	TRBV7-9	TRBJ1-5	-	CASSLGVGQPQHF	TGTGCCAGCAGCTTAGGGGTGGGACAGCCCCAGCATTTT
-	TRBV4-1	TRBJ1-1	TRBD1	CASSQGPLQGPFEAFF	TGCGCCAGCAGCCAGGGACCTTTACAGGGGCCGTTTGAAGCTTTCTTT
-	TRBV7-6	TRBJ2-7	TRBD1	CASSPGQGFPDEQYF	TGTGCCAGCAGCCCCGGACAGGGGTTTCCCGACGAGCAGTACTTC
few	TRBV7-6	TRBJ2-2	TRBD2	CASSSRLAGGTTGELFF	TGTGCCAGCAGCTCGCGACTAGCGGGAGGCACCACCGGGGAGCTGTTTTTT
-	TRBV29-1	TRBJ2-7	-	CSVEDGRVDYEQYF	TGCAGCGTTGAAGATGGCAGGGTCGACTACGAGCAGTACTTC
-	TRBV28	TRBJ1-5	-	CASSSPQASNQPQHF	TGTGCCAGCAGTTCCCCACAGGCTAGCAATCAGCCCCAGCATTTT
few	TRBV4-1	TRBJ1-1	-	CASSLSASFRWDTEAFF	TGCGCCAGCAGCCTAAGCGCCTCATTTCGGTGGGACACTGAAGCTTTCTTT
-	TRBV28	TRBJ1-1	-	CASSFPMNTEAFF	TGTGCCAGCAGTTTTCCAATGAACACTGAAGCTTTCTTT
-	TRBV4-1	TRBJ1-2	-	CASSQDQNRDYTF	TGCGCCAGCAGCCAAGACCAAAACAGGGACTACACCTTC
-	TRBV12-5	TRBJ2-2	-	CASGLAPHTGELFF	TGTGCTAGTGGTTTGGCCCCCCACACCGGGGAGCTGTTTTTT
-	TRBV18	TRBJ1-2	-	CASSPGLYGYTF	TGTGCCAGCTCACCAGGGCTTTATGGCTACACCTTC
few	TRBV30	TRBJ1-4	-	CASDEGGGKLFF	TGTGCCTCGGATGAGGGGGGGGGAAAACTGTTTTTT
-	TRBV14	TRBJ1-2	-	CASSQESDYGYTF	TGTGCCAGCAGCCAAGAATCGGACTATGGCTACACCTTC
-	TRBV15	TRBJ1-3	-	CATSRPSEGGNTIYF	TGTGCCACCAGCAGACCCTCCGAGGGTGGAAACACCATATATTTT
-	TRBV28	TRBJ2-7	-	CASTRHSYEQYF	TGTGCCAGCACCCGACATTCCTACGAGCAGTACTTC
-	TRBV30	TRBJ1-4	-	CAWSSGFEGLNEKLFF	TGTGCCTGGAGTTCGGGGTTTGAGGGGTTGAATGAAAAACTGTTTTTT